One sample yielded the 20 T cell receptor beta chains listed below, sequenced in a study of human T cells and chemical hapten exposure. The time point is: healthy volunteer bleed at 2 weeks. Sequencing started from total RNA isolated from unfractionated whole blood. TCRdb reanalysed the RACE reads using MiXCR and keeps one entry per CDR3 protein. The sample includes about 50,000 distinct CDR3 sequences, around 4.5% of them seen just once. Material for sequencing was whole blood. All receptors come from a female donor in good health. Some clones in this sample may be carry-over from other donors' samples.

This clonotype was recorded many times. The chain combines TRBV14 with TRBJ2-3, with 9 bases identical to TRBD1. CDR3 length: 16 amino acids. V shed 3 bases, J shed 0 bases, and the junction held 4 bases outside the gene matches. Germline CDR1 reads SGHDN; CDR2 reads FVKESK. The CDR3 coding sequence is TGTGCCAGCAGCCACCACAGGGGGCTGAGCACAGATACGCAGTATTTT. It yields the protein CASSHHRGLSTDTQYF.

This clonotype came up many times. Here the CDR3 DNA reads TGTGCCAGCAGCTTAGTCGGGACAGGGGATAGCACAGATACGCAGTATTTT. Encoded protein: CASSLVGTGDSTDTQYF. The chain joins TRBV7-2 to TRBJ2-3; 10 positions match TRBD1. The V and J ends lost 1 base and 0 bases, in that order; junction bases with no gene match: 4. Germline-derived CDR1 and CDR2 are SGHTA and FQGNSA. This CDR3 comprises 17 residues.

This chain connects TRBV24-1 to TRBJ1-2, with D unresolved. Germline CDR1 is KGHDR and CDR2 is SFDVKD. The germline V and J ends were trimmed by 0 bases and 7 bases, with 2 bases remaining between them. The CDR3 is made up of 11 amino acids. The CDR3: CATSDLAGYTF. Written as DNA, the CDR3 is TGTGCCACCAGTGATTTGGCTGGCTACACCTTC.

This clonotype was detected many times. The rearrangement uses TRBV24-1 and TRBJ2-3; D is unclear. CDR1 KGHDR and CDR2 SFDVKD come from the germline V gene. CDR3 length: 16 residues. The V end was cut by 0 bases, the J end by 3 bases, with 12 bases between. The chain's CDR3 is CATSDLYGSRTDTQYF. The CDR3 DNA reads TGTGCCACCAGTGATTTGTACGGGTCCCGGACAGATACGCAGTATTTT.

In this sample, this clonotype turned up many times. The chain links TRBV2 to TRBJ2-5; 7 bases agree with TRBD2. The CDR3 runs 14 residues. J was trimmed by 2 bases and V by 4 bases; bases with no gene match: 4. CDR1 and CDR2 (germline): SNHLY, FYNNEI. The CDR3 loop is CASSAGRNQETQYF. The DNA for the CDR3 is TGTGCCAGCAGTGCCGGGAGGAATCAAGAGACCCAGTACTTC.

The chain recombines TRBV29-1 with TRBJ2-3; perhaps D is TRBD1 or TRBD2 (6 bases each). Germline assignment: CDR1 SQVTM and CDR2 ANQGSEA. This CDR3 spans 16 amino acids. V lost 2 bases to trimming and J lost 0 bases, with 15 bases between them. For the CDR3, the DNA is TGCAGCGTTGAACCGGGGGCAGTCCCTAGCACAGATACGCAGTATTTT. It encodes CSVEPGAVPSTDTQYF.

This clonotype has a count of ten or more. The chain links TRBV27 to TRBJ2-5; the D gene is possibly TRBD1 (7 bases). The CDR3 loop spans 13 amino acids. CDR1 is MNHEY and CDR2 is SMNVEV in the germline V gene (reference sequence). Trimming shortened V by 5 bases and J by 4 bases, and 11 bases separated the two germline ends. This chain's CDR3 is CASSKQGGETQYF. The CDR3 coding sequence is TGTGCCAGCAGTAAGCAGGGGGGAGAGACCCAGTACTTC.

As for this clonotype: A clone one base away is much larger, so this may be a read error. The V gene is TRBV30, the J gene TRBJ1-1, with 10 nucleotides matching TRBD1. The CDR3 length is 15 residues. Germline CDR1 GTSNPN, CDR2 SVGIG (reference sequence). This CDR3 reads CVWFGDRGAWTEAFF. The CDR3, as DNA: TGTGTCTGGTTCGGGGACAGGGGAGCGTGGACTGAAGCTTTCTTT. Drawing the rest from reference TRBV30 and TRBJ1-1, the complete variable domain is SQTIHQWPATLVQPVGSPLSLECTVEGTSNPNLYWYRQAAGRGLQLLFYSVGIGQISSEVPQNLSASRPQDRQFILSSKKLLLSDSGFYLCVWFGDRGAWTEAFFGQGTRLTVV.

This clonotype was recorded at least ten times. The chain links TRBV21-1 to TRBJ2-1; the table's D gene call, TRBD1, was not cross checked with the DNA. TRBV21-1 constitutes a pseudogene. The CDR3 extends over 19 amino acids. The CDR3 nucleotides read TGTGCCAGCAGCAAAGCCCGAAAACCGACAGGGGTACATGTCAATGAGCAGTTCTTC. Its protein is CASSKARKPTGVHVNEQFF.

This clonotype was found many times. The rearrangement links TRBV29-1 to TRBJ2-7; D is unclear. V lost 4 bases, J lost 5 bases, and 12 bases lay in between. The CDR3 has 12 amino acids. Germline CDR1 reads SQVTM; CDR2 reads ANQGSEA. The CDR3 DNA reads as TGCAGCGTTGGGCCCGGGTCCCACGAGCAGTACTTC. Protein: CSVGPGSHEQYF.

This clonotype was seen many times. This chain uses TRBV7-8 with TRBJ2-6, with unresolved D. Trimming stripped 0 bases from V and 0 bases from J, with 6 bases between. This CDR3 is built from 16 residues. The germline gives CDR1 SGHVS, CDR2 FQNEAQ. The CDR3 DNA reads TGTGCCAGCAGCTTAGCGCTGGGCTCTGGGGCCAACGTCCTGACTTTC. Translated: CASSLALGSGANVLTF.

In its sample, this clonotype was seen many times. The genes are TRBV5-5 and TRBJ1-6; D remains unclear. The V and J ends lost 4 bases and 8 bases respectively, with 10 bases between them. This CDR3 contains 13 residues. CDR1 SGHKS and CDR2 YYEKEE come from the germline V gene (reference sequence). The CDR3 DNA follows: TGTGCCAGCAGCCCTTACAGCGATTCACCCCTCCACTTT. Protein product: CASSPYSDSPLHF.

This clonotype was counted ten times or more. The chain carries TRBV20-1 and TRBJ1-4; no reliable D call. The CDR3 loop spans 13 amino acids. V was clipped by 0 bases and J by 10 bases, with 12 bases between them. The germline V gene has CDR1 DFQATT and CDR2 SNEGSKA (reference sequence). The CDR3 protein is CSARELPIRKLFF. Here the CDR3 DNA reads TGCAGTGCTAGAGAACTCCCCATTCGAAAACTGTTTTTT.

The sample holds many counts of this clonotype. V usage is TRBV4-3 and J usage is TRBJ1-5; the D is unclear. Deletions cut 3 bases from V and 5 bases from J, with 8 bases between. Germline V gene lookup returns CDR1 LGHNA and CDR2 YSLEER. The CDR3 is made up of 13 amino acids. The CDR3 loop is CASSHAMYQPQHF. Written as DNA, the CDR3 is TGCGCCAGCAGCCACGCCATGTATCAGCCCCAGCATTTT.

This sequence joins TRBV12-3 or TRBV12-4 and TRBJ1-6, with 7 positions matching TRBD1. The CDR3 loop spans 19 amino acids. J gave up 0 bases and V 4 bases, and 12 bases lay outside the gene matches. The CDR3 is CASSYQTGLQSSYNSPLHF. The CDR3 DNA follows: TGTGCCAGCAGTTACCAGACAGGGCTTCAGAGCTCCTATAATTCACCCCTCCACTTT.

This clonotype occurred many times. The chain recombines TRBV14 with TRBJ1-5; 9 bases align to TRBD1. The CDR3 consists of 16 residues. Germline V gene sequence: CDR1 SGHDN, CDR2 FVKESK. Losses at the gene ends were 5 bases for V and 5 bases for J; bases not matched to a gene: 10. The DNA of the CDR3 is TGTGCCAGCAGCTCCGCCGGGACAGGGAATGATCAGCCCCAGCATTTT. Translated, it gives CASSSAGTGNDQPQHF.

This clonotype was recorded at least ten times. J is TRBJ2-1 and V is TRBV12-3 or TRBV12-4; 10 bases fit TRBD2. CDR3 size: 18 residues. V dropped 5 bases and J dropped 0; count of bases not matched to a gene: 10. The CDR3: CASSILAGASSSYNEQFF. DNA of the CDR3: TGTGCCAGCAGTATTCTAGCGGGGGCCTCTAGCTCCTACAATGAGCAGTTCTTC.

This clonotype was seen many times. The chain combines TRBV2 with TRBJ1-4; maybe TRBD1 (5 bases). Germline loops: CDR1 SNHLY, CDR2 FYNNEI. Trimming took 7 bases from V and 7 from J, leaving 16 bases between them. The CDR3 length is 14 residues. CDR3 bases: TGTGCCAGCACGAAGGACATACTTCTTGAAAAACTGTTTTTT. Amino acid sequence: CASTKDILLEKLFF.

This clonotype was observed at least ten times. The V call is TRBV12-3 or TRBV12-4, the J call TRBJ1-5, with 9 bases aligning to TRBD1. There are 14 residues in the CDR3. The V segment lost 5 bases and the J segment 2 bases; nucleotides outside the gene matches: 1. CDR3 amino acids: CASSRTGGNQPQHF. The CDR3 nucleotides read TGTGCCAGCAGTCGGACAGGGGGCAATCAGCCCCAGCATTTT.

The table lists this clonotype with many counts. V is TRBV13 and J is TRBJ1-2, with TRBD1 identical over 12 bases. V lost 1 base and J lost 4; bases outside the gene matches: 4. Germline V gene lookup returns CDR1 PRHDT and CDR2 FYEKMQ (reference sequence). The CDR3 loop spans 16 amino acids. The CDR3 here is CASSLEGTGGVYGYTF. DNA of the CDR3: TGTGCCAGCAGCTTAGAGGGGACAGGGGGCGTCTATGGCTACACCTTC. The complete variable domain, with remaining parts taken from reference TRBV13 and TRBJ1-2, reads AAGVIQSPRHLIKEKRETATLKCYPIPRHDTVYWYQQGPGQDPQFLISFYEKMQSDKGSIPDRFSAQQFSDYHSELNMSSLELGDSALYFCASSLEGTGGVYGYTFGSGTRLTVV.